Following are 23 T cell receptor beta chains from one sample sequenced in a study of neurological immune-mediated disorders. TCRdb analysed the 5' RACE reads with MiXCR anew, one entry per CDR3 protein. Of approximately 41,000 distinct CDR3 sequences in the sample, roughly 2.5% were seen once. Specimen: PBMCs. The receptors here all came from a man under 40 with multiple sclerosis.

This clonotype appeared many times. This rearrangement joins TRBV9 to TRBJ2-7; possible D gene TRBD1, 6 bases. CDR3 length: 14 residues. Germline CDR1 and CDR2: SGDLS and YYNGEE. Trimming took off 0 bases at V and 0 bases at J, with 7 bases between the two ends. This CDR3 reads CASSVGGHSYEQYF. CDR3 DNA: TGTGCCAGCAGCGTAGGGGGACACTCCTACGAGCAGTACTTC.

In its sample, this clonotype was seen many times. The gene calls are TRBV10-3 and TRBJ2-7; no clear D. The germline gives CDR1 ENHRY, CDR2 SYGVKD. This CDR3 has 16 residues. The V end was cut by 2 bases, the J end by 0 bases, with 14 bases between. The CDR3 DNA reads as TGTGCCATCAGTGAGCCAGCGAATTTGAGCTCCTACGAGCAGTACTTC. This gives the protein CAISEPANLSSYEQYF.

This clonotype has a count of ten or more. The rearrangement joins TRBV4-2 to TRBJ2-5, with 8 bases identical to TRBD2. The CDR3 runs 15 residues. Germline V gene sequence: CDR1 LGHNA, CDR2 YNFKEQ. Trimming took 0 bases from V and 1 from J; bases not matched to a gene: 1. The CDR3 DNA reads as TGTGCCAGCAGCCAAGATCGGGGGGGCCAAGAGACCCAGTACTTC. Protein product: CASSQDRGGQETQYF.

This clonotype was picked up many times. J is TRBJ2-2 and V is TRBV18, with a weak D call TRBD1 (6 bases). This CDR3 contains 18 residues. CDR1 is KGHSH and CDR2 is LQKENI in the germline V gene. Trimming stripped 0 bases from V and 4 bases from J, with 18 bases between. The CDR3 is CASSPPRLAGASTGELFF. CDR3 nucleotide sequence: TGTGCCAGCTCACCACCGAGATTGGCAGGGGCCTCCACCGGGGAGCTGTTTTTT.

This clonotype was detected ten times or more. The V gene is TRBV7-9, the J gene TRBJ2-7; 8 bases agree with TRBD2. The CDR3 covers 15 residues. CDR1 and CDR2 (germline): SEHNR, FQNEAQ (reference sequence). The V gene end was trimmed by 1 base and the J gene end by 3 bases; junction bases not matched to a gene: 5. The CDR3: CASSLVPSGYYEQYF. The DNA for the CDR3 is TGTGCCAGCAGCTTAGTTCCTAGCGGGTACTACGAGCAGTACTTC.

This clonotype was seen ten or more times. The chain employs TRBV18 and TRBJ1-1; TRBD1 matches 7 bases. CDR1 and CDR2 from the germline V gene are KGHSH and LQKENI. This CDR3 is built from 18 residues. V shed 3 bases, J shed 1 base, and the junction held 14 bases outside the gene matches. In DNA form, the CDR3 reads TGTGCCAGCTCACCCAGGACAGGCGTCGGTATTGGGAACACTGAAGCTTTCTTT. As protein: CASSPRTGVGIGNTEAFF.

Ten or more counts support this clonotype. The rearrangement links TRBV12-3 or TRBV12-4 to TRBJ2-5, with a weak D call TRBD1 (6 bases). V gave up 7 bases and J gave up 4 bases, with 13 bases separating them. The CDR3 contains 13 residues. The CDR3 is CASNVRGLETQYF. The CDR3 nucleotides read TGTGCCAGCAATGTAAGGGGGTTAGAGACCCAGTACTTC.

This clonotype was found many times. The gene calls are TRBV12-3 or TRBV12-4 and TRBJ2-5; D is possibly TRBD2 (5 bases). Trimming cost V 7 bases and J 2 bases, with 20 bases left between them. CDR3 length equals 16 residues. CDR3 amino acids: CASTRPGVAYQETQYF. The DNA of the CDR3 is TGTGCCAGCACCAGACCCGGGGTAGCGTATCAAGAGACCCAGTACTTC.

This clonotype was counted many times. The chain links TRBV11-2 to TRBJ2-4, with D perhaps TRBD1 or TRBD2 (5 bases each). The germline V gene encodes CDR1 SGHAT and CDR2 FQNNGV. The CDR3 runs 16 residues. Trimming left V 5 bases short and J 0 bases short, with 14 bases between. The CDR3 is CASSLGPTSAKNIQYF. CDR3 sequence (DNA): TGTGCCAGCAGCCTGGGACCTACCTCAGCCAAAAACATTCAGTACTTC. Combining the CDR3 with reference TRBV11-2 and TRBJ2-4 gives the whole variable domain EAGVAQSPRYKIIEKRQSVAFWCNPISGHATLYWYQQILGQGPKLLIQFQNNGVVDDSQLPKDRFSAERLKGVDSTLKIQPAKLEDSAVYLCASSLGPTSAKNIQYFGAGTRLSVL.

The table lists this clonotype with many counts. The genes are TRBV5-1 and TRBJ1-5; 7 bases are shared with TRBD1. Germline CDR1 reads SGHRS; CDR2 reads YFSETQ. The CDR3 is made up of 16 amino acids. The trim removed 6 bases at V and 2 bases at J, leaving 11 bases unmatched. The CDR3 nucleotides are TGCGCCAGCAACTCTTTTACAGGGGATTGCAATCAGCCCCAGCATTTT. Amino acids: CASNSFTGDCNQPQHF. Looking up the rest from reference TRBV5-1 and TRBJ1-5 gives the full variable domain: KAGVTQTPRYLIKTRGQQVTLSCSPISGHRSVSWYQQTPGQGLQFLFEYFSETQRNKGNFPGRFSGRQFSNSRSEMNVSTLELGDSALYLCASNSFTGDCNQPQHFGDGTRLSIL.

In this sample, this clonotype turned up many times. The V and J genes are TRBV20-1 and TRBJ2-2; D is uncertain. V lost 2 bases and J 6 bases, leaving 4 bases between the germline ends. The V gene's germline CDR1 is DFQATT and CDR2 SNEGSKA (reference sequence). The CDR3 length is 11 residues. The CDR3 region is CSARFAGELFF. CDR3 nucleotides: TGCAGTGCTAGATTCGCCGGGGAGCTGTTTTTT.

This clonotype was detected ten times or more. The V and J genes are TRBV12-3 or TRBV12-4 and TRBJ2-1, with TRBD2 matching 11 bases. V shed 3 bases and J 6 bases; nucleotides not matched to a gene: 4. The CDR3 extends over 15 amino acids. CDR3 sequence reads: CASSFRTSGSNEQFF. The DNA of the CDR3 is TGTGCCAGCAGTTTCAGGACTAGCGGGTCCAATGAGCAGTTCTTC.

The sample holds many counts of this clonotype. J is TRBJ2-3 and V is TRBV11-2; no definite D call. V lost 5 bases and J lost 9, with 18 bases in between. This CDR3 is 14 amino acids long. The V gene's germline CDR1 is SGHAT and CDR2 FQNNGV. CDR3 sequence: CASSPSGSSQTQYF. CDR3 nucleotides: TGTGCCAGCAGCCCATCGGGTTCCTCGCAAACGCAGTATTTT.

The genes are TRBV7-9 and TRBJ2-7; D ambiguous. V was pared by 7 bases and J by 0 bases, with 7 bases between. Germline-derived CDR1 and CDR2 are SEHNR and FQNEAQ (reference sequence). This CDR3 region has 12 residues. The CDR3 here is CASTSSSYEQYF. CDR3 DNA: TGTGCCAGCACCTCTAGCTCCTACGAGCAGTACTTC.

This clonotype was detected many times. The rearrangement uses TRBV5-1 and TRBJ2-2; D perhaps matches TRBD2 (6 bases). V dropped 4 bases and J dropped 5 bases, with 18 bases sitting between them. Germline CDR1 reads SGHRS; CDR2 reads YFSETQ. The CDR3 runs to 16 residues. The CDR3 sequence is CASSTGSGSRTGELFF. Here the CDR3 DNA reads TGCGCCAGCAGCACCGGGAGTGGGAGTAGGACCGGGGAGCTGTTTTTT.

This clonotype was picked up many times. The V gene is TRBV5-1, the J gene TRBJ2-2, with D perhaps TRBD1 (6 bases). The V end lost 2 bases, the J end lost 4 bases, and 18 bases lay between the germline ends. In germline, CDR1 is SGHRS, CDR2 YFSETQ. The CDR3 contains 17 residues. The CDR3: CASSFGTSIRSTGELFF. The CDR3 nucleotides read TGCGCCAGCAGCTTCGGGACATCTATTCGCAGCACCGGGGAGCTGTTTTTT.

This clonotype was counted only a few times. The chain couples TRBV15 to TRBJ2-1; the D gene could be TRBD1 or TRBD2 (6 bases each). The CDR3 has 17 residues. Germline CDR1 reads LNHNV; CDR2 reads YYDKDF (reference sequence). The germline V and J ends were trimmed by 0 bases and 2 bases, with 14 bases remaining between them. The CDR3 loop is CATSRDPGGRTYNEQFF. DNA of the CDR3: TGTGCCACCAGCAGAGATCCTGGGGGGCGCACCTACAATGAGCAGTTCTTC. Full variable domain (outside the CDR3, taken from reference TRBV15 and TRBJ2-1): DAMVIQNPRYQVTQFGKPVTLSCSQTLNHNVMYWYQQKSSQAPKLLFHYYDKDFNNEADTPDNFQSRRPNTSFCFLDIRSPGLGDTAMYLCATSRDPGGRTYNEQFFGPGTRLTVL.

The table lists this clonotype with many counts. In DNA form, the CDR3 reads TGTGCCAGCAGCGTAGGAGGGACGAACACTGAAGCTTTCTTT. It encodes CASSVGGTNTEAFF. The V gene is TRBV9, the J gene TRBJ1-1; D might be TRBD1 (5 bases). The V gene's germline CDR1 is SGDLS and CDR2 YYNGEE. Between the trimmed V and J ends, which lost 0 bases and 1 base, there was a span of 7 bases. The CDR3 runs 14 residues. Supplemented by reference TRBV9 and TRBJ1-1, the full variable domain reads DSGVTQTPKHLITATGQRVTLRCSPRSGDLSVYWYQQSLDQGLQFLIQYYNGEERAKGNILERFSAQQFPDLHSELNLSSLELGDSALYFCASSVGGTNTEAFFGQGTRLTVV.

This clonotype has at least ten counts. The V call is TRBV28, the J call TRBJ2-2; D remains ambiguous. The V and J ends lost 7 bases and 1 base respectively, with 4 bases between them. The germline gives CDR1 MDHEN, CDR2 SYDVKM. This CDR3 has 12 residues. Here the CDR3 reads CASKENTGELFF. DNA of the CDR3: TGTGCCAGCAAGGAGAACACCGGGGAGCTGTTTTTT.

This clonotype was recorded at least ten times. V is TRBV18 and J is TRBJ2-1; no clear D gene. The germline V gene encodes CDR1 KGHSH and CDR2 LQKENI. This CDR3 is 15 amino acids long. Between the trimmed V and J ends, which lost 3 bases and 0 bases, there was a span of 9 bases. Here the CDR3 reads CASSPTASSYNEQFF. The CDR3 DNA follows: TGTGCCAGCTCACCTACAGCTAGCTCCTACAATGAGCAGTTCTTC.

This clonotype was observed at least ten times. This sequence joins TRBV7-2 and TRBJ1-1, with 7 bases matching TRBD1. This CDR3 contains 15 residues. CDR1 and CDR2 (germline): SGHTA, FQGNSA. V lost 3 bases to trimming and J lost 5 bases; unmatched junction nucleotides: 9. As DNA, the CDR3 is TGTGCCAGCAGCTTGGACCGTACAGGGGAAACTGAAGCTTTCTTT. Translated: CASSLDRTGETEAFF.

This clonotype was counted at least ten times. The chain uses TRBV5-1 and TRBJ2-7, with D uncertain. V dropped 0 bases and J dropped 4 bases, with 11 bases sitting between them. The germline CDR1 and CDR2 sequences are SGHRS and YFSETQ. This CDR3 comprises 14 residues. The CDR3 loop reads CASSLEGAAYEQYF. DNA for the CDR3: TGCGCCAGCAGCTTGGAGGGTGCAGCTTACGAGCAGTACTTC.

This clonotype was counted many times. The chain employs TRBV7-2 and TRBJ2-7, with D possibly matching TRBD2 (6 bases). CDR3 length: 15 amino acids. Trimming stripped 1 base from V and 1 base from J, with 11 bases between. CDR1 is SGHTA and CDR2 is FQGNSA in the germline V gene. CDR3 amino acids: CASSLGGVLSYEQYF. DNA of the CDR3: TGTGCCAGCAGCTTAGGGGGGGTTCTTTCCTACGAGCAGTACTTC.